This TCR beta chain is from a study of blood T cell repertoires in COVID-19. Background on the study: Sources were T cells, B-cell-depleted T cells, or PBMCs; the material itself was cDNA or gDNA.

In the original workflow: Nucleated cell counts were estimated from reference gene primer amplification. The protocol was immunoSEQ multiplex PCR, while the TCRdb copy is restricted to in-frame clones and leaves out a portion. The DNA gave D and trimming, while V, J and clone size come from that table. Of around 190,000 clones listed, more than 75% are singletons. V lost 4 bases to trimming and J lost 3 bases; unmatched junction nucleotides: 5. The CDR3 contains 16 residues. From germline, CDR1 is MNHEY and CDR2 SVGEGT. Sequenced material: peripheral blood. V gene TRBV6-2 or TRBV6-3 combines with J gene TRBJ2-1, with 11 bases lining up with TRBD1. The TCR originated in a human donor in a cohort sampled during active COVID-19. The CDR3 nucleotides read TGTGCCAGCAGTTTGTCCGGGACAGGGGGCTACAATGAGCAGTTCTTC. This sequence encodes CASSLSGTGGYNEQFF.